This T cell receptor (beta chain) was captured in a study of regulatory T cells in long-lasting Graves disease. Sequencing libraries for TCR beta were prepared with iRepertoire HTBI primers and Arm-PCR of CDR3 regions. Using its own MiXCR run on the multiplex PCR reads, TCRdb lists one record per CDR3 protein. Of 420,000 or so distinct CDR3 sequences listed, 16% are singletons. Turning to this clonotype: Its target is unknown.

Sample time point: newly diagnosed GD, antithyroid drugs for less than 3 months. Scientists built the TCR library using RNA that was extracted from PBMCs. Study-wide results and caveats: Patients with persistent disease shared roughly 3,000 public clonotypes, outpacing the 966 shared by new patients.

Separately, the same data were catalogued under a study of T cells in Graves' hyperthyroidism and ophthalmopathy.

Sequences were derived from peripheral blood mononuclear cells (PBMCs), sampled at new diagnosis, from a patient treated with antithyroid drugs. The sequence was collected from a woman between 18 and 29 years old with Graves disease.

CDR3 loop: CASSLGTHTGELFF. Here the CDR3 DNA reads TGCGCCAGCAGCTTGGGGACTCACACCGGGGAGCTGTTTTTT. This chain joins TRBV5-1 and TRBJ2-2; TRBD2 is a possible D gene (5 bases). Germline V gene data show CDR1 as SGHRS and CDR2 as YFSETQ. This CDR3 has 14 residues. The ends were cut back, 0 bases at V and 3 bases at J, with 6 bases in the middle.